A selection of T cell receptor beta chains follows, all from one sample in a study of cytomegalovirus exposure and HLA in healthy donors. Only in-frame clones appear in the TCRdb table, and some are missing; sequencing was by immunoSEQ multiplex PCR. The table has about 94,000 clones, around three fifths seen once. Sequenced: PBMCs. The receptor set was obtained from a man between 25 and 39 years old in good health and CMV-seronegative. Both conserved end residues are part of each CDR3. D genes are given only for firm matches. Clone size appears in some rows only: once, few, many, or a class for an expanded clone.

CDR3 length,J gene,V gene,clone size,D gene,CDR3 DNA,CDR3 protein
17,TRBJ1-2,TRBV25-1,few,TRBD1,TGTGCCAGCAGTGACTTCTCCGGGACAGGGTACAACTATGGCTACACCTTC,CASSDFSGTGYNYGYTF
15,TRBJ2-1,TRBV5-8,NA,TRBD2,TGTGCCAGCAGCGGGGACTACCCGAGGGAGAATGAGCAGTTCTTC,CASSGDYPRENEQFF
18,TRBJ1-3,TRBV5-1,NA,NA,TGCGCCAGCAGCTTGGGGGCAGGGGAATTTGAATCTGGAAACACCATATATTTT,CASSLGAGEFESGNTIYF
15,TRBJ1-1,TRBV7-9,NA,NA,TGTGCCAGCAGCTCCACGAGAGGAATGAACACTGAAGCTTTCTTT,CASSSTRGMNTEAFF
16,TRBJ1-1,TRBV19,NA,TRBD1,TGTGCCAGTAGTATAGGGGGACAGGGGGCCAGGACTGAAGCTTTCTTT,CASSIGGQGARTEAFF
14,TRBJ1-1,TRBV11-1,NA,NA,TGTGCCAGCAGTTTGGACAGATGGAGCACTGAAGCTTTCTTT,CASSLDRWSTEAFF
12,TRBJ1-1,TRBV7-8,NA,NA,TGTGCCAGCAGCCCCGACAGGTTCGTAGCTTTCTTT,CASSPDRFVAFF
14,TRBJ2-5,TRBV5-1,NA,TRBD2,TGCGCCAGCAGCCCCAACGCGGGGGGAGAGACCCAGTACTTC,CASSPNAGGETQYF
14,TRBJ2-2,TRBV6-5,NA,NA,TGTGCCACCACTGGGAGAGGAGGGGCCGGGGAGCTGTTTTTT,CATTGRGGAGELFF
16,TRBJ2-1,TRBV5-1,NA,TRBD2,TGCGCCAGCAGCGAAAAGGCCAGCGGGGGGGAGGGTGAGCAGTTCTTC,CASSEKASGGEGEQFF
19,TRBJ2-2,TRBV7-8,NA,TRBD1,TGTGCCAGCAGAACCCGGCGGGACAGGGGGCTTTCACACACCGGGGAGCTGTTTTTT,CASRTRRDRGLSHTGELFF
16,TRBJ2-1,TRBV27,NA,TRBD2,TGTGCCAGCAGTTCCGGGACTAGCGGGGGGTACAATGAGCAGTTCTTC,CASSSGTSGGYNEQFF
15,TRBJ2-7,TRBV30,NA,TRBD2,TGTGCCTGGAGTGTAGGGCTAGCGGGAATTTACGAGCAGTACTTC,CAWSVGLAGIYEQYF
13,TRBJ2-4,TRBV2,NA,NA,TGTACCAGCTCACTAAATGCCAAAAACATTCAGTACTTC,CTSSLNAKNIQYF
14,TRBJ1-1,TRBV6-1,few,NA,TGTGCCAGCAGGCTCTATGGGGGGGGCACTGAAGCTTTCTTT,CASRLYGGGTEAFF
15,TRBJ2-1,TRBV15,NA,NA,TGTGCCACCAGCAGAGATCTTGGCGGATACAATGAGCAGTTCTTC,CATSRDLGGYNEQFF
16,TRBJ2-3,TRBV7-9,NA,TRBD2,TGTGCCAGCAGTCAAGGACTAGCGGGAGGGCTTCTTGGGCAGTATTTT,CASSQGLAGGLLGQYF
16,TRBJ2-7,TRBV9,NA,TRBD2,TGTGCCAGCAGCGTAGGGAGTAGCGGGGCTTCCTACGAGCAGTACTTC,CASSVGSSGASYEQYF
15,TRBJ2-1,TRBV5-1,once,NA,TGCGCCAGCAGCTTGGGCGGAACTTCCTACAATGAGCAGTTCTTC,CASSLGGTSYNEQFF
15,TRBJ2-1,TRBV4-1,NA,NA,TGCGCCAGCAGCCAATCTAGCGAGCAATACAATGAGCAGTTCTTC,CASSQSSEQYNEQFF
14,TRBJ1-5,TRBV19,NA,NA,TGTGCCAGTAGTGGCGGATTTAGCAATCAGCCCCAGCATTTT,CASSGGFSNQPQHF
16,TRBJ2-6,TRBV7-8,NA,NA,TGTGCCAGCAGCCCGACTCGCAACATGGGGGCCAACGTCCTGACTTTC,CASSPTRNMGANVLTF
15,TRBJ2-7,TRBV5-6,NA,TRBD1,TGTGCCAGCAGCTTTTTCGGACAGGGAGGAGAAGAGCAGTACTTC,CASSFFGQGGEEQYF
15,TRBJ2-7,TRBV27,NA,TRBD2,TGTGCCAGCAGTCCCCTACTAGCGGGAGTCCCCGAGCAGTACTTC,CASSPLLAGVPEQYF
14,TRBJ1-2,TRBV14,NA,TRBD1,TGTGCCAGCAGCCAACACACAGGGGTCTATGGCTACACCTTC,CASSQHTGVYGYTF
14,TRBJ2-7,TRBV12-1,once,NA,TGTGCCAGCAGCTTCCCTGGAGGGTACCACGAGCAGTACTTC,CASSFPGGYHEQYF
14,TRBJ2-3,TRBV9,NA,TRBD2,TGTGCCAGCAGCCCAGCGGGAGGGGCAGATACGCAGTATTTT,CASSPAGGADTQYF
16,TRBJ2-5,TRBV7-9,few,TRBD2,TGTGCCAGCAGCTCCACCAGCGGGGGATTTCAAGAGACCCAGTACTTC,CASSSTSGGFQETQYF
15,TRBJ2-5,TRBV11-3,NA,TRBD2,TGTGCCAGCAGCTTGGGGGGCGGGGGGCAAGAGACCCAGTACTTC,CASSLGGGGQETQYF
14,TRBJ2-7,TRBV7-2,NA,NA,TGTGCCAGCAGCTTAGGAGCAGGGTACGACGAGCAGTACTTC,CASSLGAGYDEQYF
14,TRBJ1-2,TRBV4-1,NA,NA,TGCGCCAGCAGCCACGGCTCGGCGGGGTCTGGCTACACCTTC,CASSHGSAGSGYTF
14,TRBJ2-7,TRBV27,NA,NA,TGTGCCAGCAGTCCTGACAGGCCCTCCTACGAGCAGTACTTC,CASSPDRPSYEQYF
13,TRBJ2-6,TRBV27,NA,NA,TGTGCTTCACGGAGTACTGGGGCCAACGTCCTGACTTTC,CASRSTGANVLTF
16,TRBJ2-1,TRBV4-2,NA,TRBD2,TGTGCCAGCAGCCACTCCGGGACTAGCGGAGACCAAGCTCAGTTCTTC,CASSHSGTSGDQAQFF
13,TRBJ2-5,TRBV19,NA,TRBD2,TGTGCCAGTAGGGGACTAGCAGAAGAGACCCAGTACTTC,CASRGLAEETQYF
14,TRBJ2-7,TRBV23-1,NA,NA,TGCGCCAGCAGTCGCCCGGACAGTTTCTGCGAGCAGTACTTC,CASSRPDSFCEQYF
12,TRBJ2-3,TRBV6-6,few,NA,TGTGCCAGCACAGCGGATACAGATACGCAGTATTTT,CASTADTDTQYF
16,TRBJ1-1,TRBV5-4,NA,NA,TGTGCCAGCAGCTTGGGTTTGGCAGGGGAGAGAACTGAAGCTTTCTTT,CASSLGLAGERTEAFF
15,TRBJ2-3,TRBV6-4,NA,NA,TGTGCCAGCAGTACCGGGACAACGAGCACAGATACGCAGTATTTT,CASSTGTTSTDTQYF
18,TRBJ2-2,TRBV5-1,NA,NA,TGCGCCAGCAGCTTGGCGGGCGCTCGAAGAGGGTACACCGGGGAGCTGTTTTTT,CASSLAGARRGYTGELFF
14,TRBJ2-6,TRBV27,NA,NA,TGTGCCAGCAGTTCCCTTTCTGGGGCCAACGTCCTGACTTTC,CASSSLSGANVLTF
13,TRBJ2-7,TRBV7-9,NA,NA,TGTGCCAGCAGCGAATTACAGGGTGACGAGCAGTACTTC,CASSELQGDEQYF
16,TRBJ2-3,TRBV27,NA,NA,TGTGCCAGCAGTTTATCGAGCAGGGGCCCCGCGGATACGCAGTATTTT,CASSLSSRGPADTQYF
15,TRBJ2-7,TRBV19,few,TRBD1,TGTGCCAGTAGTCTTCCCGGGACAGCCTTATACGAGCAGTACTTC,CASSLPGTALYEQYF
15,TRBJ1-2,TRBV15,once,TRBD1,TGTGCCACCAGCAGAGAGAGGACAGGGGACTATGGCTACACCTTC,CATSRERTGDYGYTF
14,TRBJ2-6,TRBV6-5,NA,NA,TGTGCCAGCAGGTCCTCCCTCGGGGCCAACGTCCTGACTTTC,CASRSSLGANVLTF
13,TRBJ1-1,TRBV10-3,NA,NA,TGTGCCATCAGCCAAACAGGGAGCACTGAAGCTTTCTTT,CAISQTGSTEAFF
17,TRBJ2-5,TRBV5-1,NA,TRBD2,TGCGCCAGCAGCTTTACCGGGACTAGCGGGGGCGGAGAGACCCAGTACTTC,CASSFTGTSGGGETQYF
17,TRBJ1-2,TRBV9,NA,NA,TGTGCCAGCAGCGTAGGAGAAGGACAGTCCCATGCCTATGGCTACACCTTC,CASSVGEGQSHAYGYTF
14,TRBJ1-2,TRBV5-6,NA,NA,TGTGCCAGCAGCCTGACAGCCTCTAACTATGGCTACACCTTC,CASSLTASNYGYTF
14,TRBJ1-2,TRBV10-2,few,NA,TGCGCCACCTCCGCACAAGAAGCTAACTATGGCTACACCTTC,CATSAQEANYGYTF
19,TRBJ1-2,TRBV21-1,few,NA,TGTGCCAGCAGCAAAGAGAGGAGGGACAGAAACCTCTCTAACTATGGCTACACCTTC,CASSKERRDRNLSNYGYTF
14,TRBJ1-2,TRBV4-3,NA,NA,TGCGCCAGCAGCCAAGATAGGTTCACAGGGAACTACACCTTC,CASSQDRFTGNYTF
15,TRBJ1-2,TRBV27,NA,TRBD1,TGTGCCAGCAGTTCAGGGGGCCGGGGTAACTATGGCTACACCTTC,CASSSGGRGNYGYTF